What follows describes a single T cell receptor (beta chain). This sample is part of a study of technical replicates of blood from a few donors. J lost 2 bases, V lost 6 bases, and 5 bases had no gene match. Germline V gene sequence: CDR1 SGHAT, CDR2 FQNNGV. The CDR3 length is 14 residues. The method was immunoSEQ multiplex PCR; TCRdb's version includes in-frame clones alone and lacks a portion of them. Counted here are around 80,000 clones, 95% to 98% occurring once; the ten biggest clones make up approximately 0.15%. J is TRBJ2-7 and V is TRBV11-2; 9 bases are shared with TRBD2. This receptor was identified in a human donor in good health. Sequenced: T cells isolated from PBMCs. In nucleotides, the CDR3 is TGTGCCAGCAGAGCTAGCGGGACGACCTACGAGCAGTACTTC. Protein sequence: CASRASGTTYEQYF.